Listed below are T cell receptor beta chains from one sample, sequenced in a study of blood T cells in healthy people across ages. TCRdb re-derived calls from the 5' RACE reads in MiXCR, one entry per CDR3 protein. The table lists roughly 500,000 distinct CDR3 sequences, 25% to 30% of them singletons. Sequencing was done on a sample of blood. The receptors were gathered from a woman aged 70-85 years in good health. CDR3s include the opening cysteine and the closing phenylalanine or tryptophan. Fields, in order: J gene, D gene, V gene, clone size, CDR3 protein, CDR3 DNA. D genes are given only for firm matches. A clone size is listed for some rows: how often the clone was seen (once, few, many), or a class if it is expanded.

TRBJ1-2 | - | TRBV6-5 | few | CASSRGSISSNYGYTF | TGTGCCAGCAGTCGGGGTAGCATCTCCTCTAACTATGGCTACACCTTC
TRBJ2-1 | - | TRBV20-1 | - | CSARGIVYNEQFF | TGCAGTGCTAGGGGGATCGTCTACAATGAGCAGTTCTTC
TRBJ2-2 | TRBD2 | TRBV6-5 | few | CASSRAGGAAGELFF | TGTGCCAGCAGTAGGGCGGGGGGCGCAGCCGGGGAGCTGTTTTTT
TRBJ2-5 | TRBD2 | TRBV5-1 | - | CASSVASGGGETQYF | TGCGCCAGCAGCGTCGCTAGCGGGGGTGGAGAGACCCAGTACTTC
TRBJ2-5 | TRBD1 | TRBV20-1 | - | CSASPRTGQETQYF | TGCAGTGCTTCTCCCCGGACAGGTCAAGAGACCCAGTACTTC
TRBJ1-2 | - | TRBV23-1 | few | CASSPRRGKLGGYTF | TGCGCCAGCAGTCCCCGACGGGGGAAGTTGGGAGGCTACACCTTC
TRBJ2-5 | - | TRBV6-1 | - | CASSETGWETQYF | TGTGCCAGCAGTGAAACGGGGTGGGAGACCCAGTACTTC
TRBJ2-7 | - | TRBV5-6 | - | CASSLDPSGLYYEQYF | TGTGCCAGCAGCTTGGACCCATCCGGACTGTACTACGAGCAGTACTTC
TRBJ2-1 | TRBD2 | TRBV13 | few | CASSSSGGDSFGEQFF | TGTGCCAGCAGCTCTAGCGGGGGGGATTCTTTCGGTGAGCAGTTCTTC
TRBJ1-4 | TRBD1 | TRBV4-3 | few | CASSQRQAGQANEKLFF | TGCGCCAGCAGCCAACGTCAAGCGGGACAGGCTAATGAAAAACTGTTTTTT
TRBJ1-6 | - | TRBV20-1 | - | CSANSRLSGRTNSPLHF | TGCAGTGCTAACTCACGCCTTTCGGGACGGACTAATTCACCCCTCCACTTT
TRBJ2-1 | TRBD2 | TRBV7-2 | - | CASTPLSGGPNNEQFF | TGTGCCAGCACTCCATTGTCGGGGGGGCCTAACAATGAGCAGTTCTTC
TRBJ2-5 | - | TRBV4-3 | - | CASSQALGRNQETQYF | TGCGCCAGCAGCCAAGCGCTGGGACGGAACCAAGAGACCCAGTACTTC
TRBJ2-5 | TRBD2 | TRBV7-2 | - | CASSLDSARWGGETQYF | TGTGCCAGCAGCTTAGATTCGGCGCGTTGGGGGGGAGAGACCCAGTACTTC
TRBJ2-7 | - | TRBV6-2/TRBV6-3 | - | CASSLKEKQYF | TGTGCCAGCAGTTTAAAGGAGAAGCAGTACTTC
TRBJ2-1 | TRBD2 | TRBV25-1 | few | CASSRRGGLYNEQFF | TGTGCCAGTTCCAGGAGGGGAGGGCTCTACAATGAGCAGTTCTTC
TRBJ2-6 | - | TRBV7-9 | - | CASSLSLLGANVLTF | TGTGCCAGCAGCTTATCTCTGTTAGGGGCCAACGTCCTGACTTTC
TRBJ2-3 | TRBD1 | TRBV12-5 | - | CASGLGIQGVGDTQYF | TGTGCTAGTGGTTTGGGGATACAGGGGGTAGGAGATACGCAGTATTTT
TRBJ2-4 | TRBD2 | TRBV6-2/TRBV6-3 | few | CASSYRGGGAKNIQYF | TGTGCCAGCAGTTACCGGGGGGGCGGAGCCAAAAACATTCAGTACTTC
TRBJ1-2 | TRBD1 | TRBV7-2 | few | CASSIGQGQAYTF | TGTGCCAGCTCGATTGGACAGGGGCAGGCCTACACCTTC
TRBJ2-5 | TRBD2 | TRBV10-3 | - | CAISGPRTSGGADETQYF | TGTGCCATCAGTGGCCCACGGACTAGCGGGGGGGCCGATGAGACCCAGTACTTC
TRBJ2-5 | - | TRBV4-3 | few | CASSQKYSQTETQYF | TGCGCCAGCAGCCAAAAGTACAGCCAAACGGAGACCCAGTACTTC
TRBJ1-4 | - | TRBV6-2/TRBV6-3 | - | CASSYGVYEKLFF | TGTGCCAGCAGTTATGGCGTCTATGAAAAACTGTTTTTT
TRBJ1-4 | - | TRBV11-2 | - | CASSSPGQGNEKPFF | TGTGCCAGCAGCTCGCCGGGACAAGGAAATGAAAAACCGTTTTTT
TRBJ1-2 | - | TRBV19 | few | CATLSQGGYGYTF | TGTGCCACACTGTCCCAAGGTGGCTATGGCTACACCTTC
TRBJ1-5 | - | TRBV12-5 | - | CASGKGQASNQPQHF | TGTGCTAGTGGCAAGGGGCAGGCTAGCAATCAGCCCCAGCATTTT
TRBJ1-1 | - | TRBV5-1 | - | CASSAGVRTEAFF | TGCGCCAGCAGCGCCGGCGTCCGCACTGAAGCTTTCTTT
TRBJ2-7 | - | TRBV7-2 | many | CASSLALSVYEQYF | TGTGCCAGCAGCTTAGCGCTCAGTGTGTACGAGCAGTACTTC
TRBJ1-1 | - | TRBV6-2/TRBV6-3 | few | CASRPRSYTEAFF | TGTGCCAGCAGACCCCGGTCGTACACTGAAGCTTTCTTT
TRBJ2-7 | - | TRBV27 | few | CASSALLESEQYF | TGTGCCAGCAGCGCCCTTCTGGAGTCCGAGCAGTACTTC
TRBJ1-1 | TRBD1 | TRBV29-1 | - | CSGTGQGWQGTEAFF | TGCAGCGGAACAGGACAGGGTTGGCAGGGGACTGAAGCTTTCTTC
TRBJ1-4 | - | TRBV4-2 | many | CASSQGYFSEKLFF | TGTGCCAGCAGCCAAGGATATTTCTCTGAAAAACTGTTTTTT
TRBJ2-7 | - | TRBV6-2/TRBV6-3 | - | CASSPWTASYEQYF | TGTGCCAGCAGTCCGTGGACAGCCTCCTACGAGCAGTACTTC
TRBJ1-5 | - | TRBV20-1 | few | CSAKGLGGEQPQHF | TGCAGTGCCAAGGGGTTGGGCGGAGAACAGCCCCAGCATTTT
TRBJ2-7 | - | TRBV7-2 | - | CASSLGQTTYEGQYF | TGTGCCAGCAGCTTAGGACAAACGACATACGAGGGGCAGTACTTC
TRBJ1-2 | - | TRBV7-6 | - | CASSPTPSQGTSNYGYTF | TGTGCCAGCAGCCCCACTCCCTCCCAGGGGACATCGAACTATGGCTACACCTTC
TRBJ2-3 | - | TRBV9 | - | CASSVENFDTQYF | TGTGCCAGCAGCGTAGAAAACTTCGATACGCAGTATTTT
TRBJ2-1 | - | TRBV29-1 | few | CSVEEQPSWGGPSSYNEQFF | TGCAGCGTTGAAGAGCAGCCCTCATGGGGCGGGCCGAGCTCCTACAATGAGCAGTTCTTC
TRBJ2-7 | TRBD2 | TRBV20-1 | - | CSAWGLGSQQYF | TGCAGTGCTTGGGGACTAGGATCGCAACAGTACTTC